This passage covers 7 T cell receptor beta chains from one sample sequenced in a study of CD8+ T cells in alopecia areata (dated by TCRdb to between 2018 and 2020). Library prep was done by the immunoSEQ multiplex PCR assay. To provide template for TCR sequencing, every sample had RNA extracted and reverse transcribed into cDNA. This is the immuneACCESS table as TCRdb keeps it, with only in-frame sequences that have V and J called. A part of the clones is gone; compared with another copy, unresolved V genes explain less than half, and the rest is unexplained. The table for this sample lists more than 150,000 clones; around 60% of them were counted only once. The top ten clonotypes cover roughly 15% of the sample. The time point label for this specimen denotes: baseline before oral tofacitinib. The source material was CD4+ T cells sorted from blood, sampled at week 0. All receptors derive from a human donor with alopecia areata.

This chain links TRBV5-1 with TRBJ1-1; D call uncertain. Germline V gene sequence: CDR1 SGHRS, CDR2 YFSETQ. The CDR3 loop spans 16 amino acids. Trimming took off 1 base at V and 0 bases at J, with 13 bases between the two ends. CDR3 DNA: TGCGCCAGCAGCTTGCGTAATGCAGCTATGAACACTGAAGCTTTCTTT. Translated, it gives CASSLRNAAMNTEAFF.

Here the CDR3 DNA reads TGTGCCAGCAGCCAAAGTGCGACAGCCCTGAACACTGAAGCTTTCTTT. Its protein is CASSQSATALNTEAFF. The rearrangement links TRBV4-2 to TRBJ1-1, with D possibly TRBD1 on 5 matching bases. V lost 2 bases and J lost 0, with 13 bases in between. CDR1 LGHNA and CDR2 YNFKEQ come from the germline V gene. The CDR3 consists of 16 residues.

This clone came up once. The chain employs TRBV7-9 and TRBJ2-3; possible D gene TRBD1, 6 bases. CDR1 SEHNR and CDR2 FQNEAQ come from the germline V gene (reference sequence). This CDR3 comprises 14 residues. The V end lost 4 bases, the J end lost 3 bases, and 11 bases lay between the germline ends. The CDR3: CASSSQGLTDTQYF. The CDR3 coding sequence is TGTGCCAGCAGCTCCCAGGGGTTAACAGATACGCAGTATTTT.

The V call is TRBV5-8, the J call TRBJ2-5; the match to TRBD1 covers 10 bases. The junction had 6 bases not matched to a gene; V was cut back by 2 bases and J by 5 bases. Germline V gene data show CDR1 as SGHTS and CDR2 as YDEGEE. The CDR3 totals 15 residues. CDR3 loop: CASSLRTGGVETQYF. The CDR3 nucleotides read TGTGCCAGCAGCTTACGGACAGGGGGAGTGGAGACCCAGTACTTC.

Points on this clone: The junction departs from the called germline gene at one end, perhaps through a read error. The CDR3 DNA sequence: TGTGCCGGTGGGGGGAGGGAGCAATACTTC. Its protein is CAGGGREQYF. The genes are TRBV30 and TRBJ2-7; TRBD2 aligns across 7 bases. The CDR3 runs to 10 residues. Germline V lookup: CDR1 GTSNPN, CDR2 SVGIG (reference sequence).

This chain joins TRBV6-1 and TRBJ2-1, with a possible D match to TRBD2 (5 bases). Deletions cut 6 bases from V and 0 bases from J, with 12 bases between. CDR1 and CDR2 (germline): MNHNS, SASEGT. This CDR3 contains 15 residues. The CDR3 DNA is TGTGCCAGCAGGAGAGAGGGAGACTCCTACAATGAGCAGTTCTTC. Encoded protein: CASRREGDSYNEQFF.

This chain uses TRBV4-2 with TRBJ1-2, with TRBD1 matching 7 bases. After removal of 0 bases from V and 5 bases from J, the junction contained 6 bases not matched to a gene. CDR3 length: 15 amino acids. CDR1 is LGHNA and CDR2 is YNFKEQ in the germline V gene. This CDR3 reads CASSQEDRELYGYTF. CDR3 coding DNA: TGTGCCAGCAGCCAAGAAGACAGGGAACTTTATGGCTACACCTTC.